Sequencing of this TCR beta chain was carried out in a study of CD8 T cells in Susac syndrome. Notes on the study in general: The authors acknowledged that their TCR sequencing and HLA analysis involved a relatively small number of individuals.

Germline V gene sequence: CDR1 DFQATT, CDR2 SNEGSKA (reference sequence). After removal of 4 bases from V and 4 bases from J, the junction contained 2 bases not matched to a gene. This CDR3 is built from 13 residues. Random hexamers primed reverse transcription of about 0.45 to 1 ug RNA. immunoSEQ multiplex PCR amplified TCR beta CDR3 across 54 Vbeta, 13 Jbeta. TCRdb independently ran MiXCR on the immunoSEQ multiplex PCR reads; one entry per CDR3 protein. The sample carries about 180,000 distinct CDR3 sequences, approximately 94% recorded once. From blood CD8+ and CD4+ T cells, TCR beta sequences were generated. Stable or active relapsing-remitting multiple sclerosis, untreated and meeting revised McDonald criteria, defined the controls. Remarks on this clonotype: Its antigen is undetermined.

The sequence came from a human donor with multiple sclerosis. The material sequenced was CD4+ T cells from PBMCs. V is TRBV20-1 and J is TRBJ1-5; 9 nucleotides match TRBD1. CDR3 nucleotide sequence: TGCAGTGCTACGGGACAGGGAAATCAGCCCCAGCATTTT. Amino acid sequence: CSATGQGNQPQHF.